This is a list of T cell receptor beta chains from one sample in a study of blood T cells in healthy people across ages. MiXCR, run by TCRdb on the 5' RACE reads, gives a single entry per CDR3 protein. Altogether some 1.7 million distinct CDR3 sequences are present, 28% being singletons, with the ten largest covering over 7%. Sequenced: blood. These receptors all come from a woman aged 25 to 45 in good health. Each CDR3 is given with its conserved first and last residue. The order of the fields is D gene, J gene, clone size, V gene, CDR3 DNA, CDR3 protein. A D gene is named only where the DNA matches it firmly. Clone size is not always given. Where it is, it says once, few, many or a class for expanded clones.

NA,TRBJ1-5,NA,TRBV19,TGTGCCAGTAGTACAAATAGCAATCAGCCCCAGCATTTT,CASSTNSNQPQHF
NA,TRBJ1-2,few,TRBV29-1,TGCAGCGCTTCCTGGGGACGAACTGGCTACACCTTC,CSASWGRTGYTF
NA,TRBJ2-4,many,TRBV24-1,TGTGCCACCACTCAACGGTGGCGACAGAACAAGGGAGCCAAAAACATTCAGTACTTC,CATTQRWRQNKGAKNIQYF
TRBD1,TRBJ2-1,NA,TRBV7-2,TGTGCCAGCAGCTTAGCCCTGGGGACAGGGGGTTTCAACAATGAGCAGTTCTTC,CASSLALGTGGFNNEQFF
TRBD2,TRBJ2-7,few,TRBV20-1,TGCAGTGCTAGCCCTTTCGGACTAGCGGATTACGAGCAGTACTTC,CSASPFGLADYEQYF
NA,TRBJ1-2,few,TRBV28,TGTGCCAGCAGTTTCGGACGGGGCTTTGTCTACACCTTC,CASSFGRGFVYTF
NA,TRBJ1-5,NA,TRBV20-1,TGCAGTGCCCACAGGAGCGGCCAGCCCCAGCATTTT,CSAHRSGQPQHF
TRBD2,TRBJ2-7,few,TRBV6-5,TGTGCCGGCAGTTACTCGGGACTAGCGGGGTTCGAGCAGTACTTC,CAGSYSGLAGFEQYF
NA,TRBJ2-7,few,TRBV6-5,TGTGCCAGCAGTCCCCCCAAAGGGACAATCAACGAGCAGTACTTC,CASSPPKGTINEQYF
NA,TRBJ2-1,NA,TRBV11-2,TGTGCCAGCAGCTTTGGCGGGATCTCCTACAATGAGCAGTTCTTC,CASSFGGISYNEQFF
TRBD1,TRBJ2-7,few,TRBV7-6,TGTGCCAGCAGCTTAGACGCGCAGGGGGTGGCCTACGAGCAGTACTTC,CASSLDAQGVAYEQYF
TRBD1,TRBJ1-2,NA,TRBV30,TGTGCCTGGAATCAGGACAGGGTAGACGATGGCTACACCTTC,CAWNQDRVDDGYTF
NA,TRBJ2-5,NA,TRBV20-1,TGCAGTGCTAGAGATCCGAGACTACCCTACCAAGAGACCCAGTACTTC,CSARDPRLPYQETQYF
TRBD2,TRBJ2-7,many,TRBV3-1,TGTGCCAGCAGCCAAGCCAGCGGGGGTAACTACGAGCAGTACTTC,CASSQASGGNYEQYF
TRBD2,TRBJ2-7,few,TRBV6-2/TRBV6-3,TGTGCCAGCAGTTACTCAGCGGGAGTTTTCTACGAGCAGTACTTC,CASSYSAGVFYEQYF
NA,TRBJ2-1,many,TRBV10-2,TGCGCCAGCAGTGAGTCGGCAGGTCAGAATGAGCAGTTCTTC,CASSESAGQNEQFF
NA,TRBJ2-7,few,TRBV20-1,TGCAGTGCTAGAGTGGAAGACTCCTACGAGCAGTACTTC,CSARVEDSYEQYF
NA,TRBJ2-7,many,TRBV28,TGTGCCAGCAGCCTAAGGACAGACGAGCAGTACTTC,CASSLRTDEQYF
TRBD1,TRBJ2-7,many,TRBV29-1,TGCAGCGTTGAAGTCCGGACAGGGGGGTACGAGCAGTACTTC,CSVEVRTGGYEQYF
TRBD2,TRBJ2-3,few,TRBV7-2,TGTGCCAGCAGCCGGACTAGCGGGAAGGCAGATACGCAGTATTTT,CASSRTSGKADTQYF
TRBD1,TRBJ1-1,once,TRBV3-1,TGTGCCAGCAGCCAACAGGGGGGGAGCACTGAAGCTTTCTTT,CASSQQGGSTEAFF
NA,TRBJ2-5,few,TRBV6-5,TGTGCCAGCAGTCCGGATGGACTGGAAGAGACCCAGTACTTC,CASSPDGLEETQYF
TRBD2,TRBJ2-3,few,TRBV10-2,TGCGCCAGCGGGACTAACGGGACCACAGATACGCAGTATTTT,CASGTNGTTDTQYF
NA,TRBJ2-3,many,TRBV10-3,TGTGCCATCAGTGAGTCGCTGGGGTCCGATACGCAGTATTTT,CAISESLGSDTQYF
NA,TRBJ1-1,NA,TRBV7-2,TGTGCCAGCAGCCCCCGGTTCGGGGCTGAAGCTTTCTTT,CASSPRFGAEAFF
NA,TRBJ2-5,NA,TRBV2,TGTGCCAGCATCCGGGGCAGGCAAGAGACCCAGTACTTC,CASIRGRQETQYF
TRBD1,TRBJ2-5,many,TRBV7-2,TGTGCCAGCAGCTCGCTACCGGTGACAGGGGGAACGGAGACCCAGTACTTC,CASSSLPVTGGTETQYF
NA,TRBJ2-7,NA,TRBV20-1,TGCAGTGCGCCTGACTTATACTCCTACGAGCAGTACTTC,CSAPDLYSYEQYF
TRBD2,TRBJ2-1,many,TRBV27,TGTGCCAGCAGCAGGACCGGGACAGGAAGACTAGCGGGGTTCAATGAGCAGTTCTTC,CASSRTGTGRLAGFNEQFF
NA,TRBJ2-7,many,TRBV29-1,TGCAGCGTTGGTGACGGGGCTTCCTACGAGCAGTACTTC,CSVGDGASYEQYF
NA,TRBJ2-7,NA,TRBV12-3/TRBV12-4,TGTGCCAGCAGGCGCAGGAGGTCGGGAGAGCAGTACTTC,CASRRRRSGEQYF
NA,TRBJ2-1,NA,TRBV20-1,TGCAGTGCTTCCCAAAGGTCCAATGAGCAGTTCTTC,CSASQRSNEQFF
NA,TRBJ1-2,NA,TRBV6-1,TGTGCCAGCAGTGGGCCGGTGAATGGTAATGGCTACACCTTC,CASSGPVNGNGYTF
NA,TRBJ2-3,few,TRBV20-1,TGCAGTGCCGAGGCGGAGGTTAGCACAGATACGCAGTATTTT,CSAEAEVSTDTQYF
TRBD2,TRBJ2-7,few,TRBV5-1,TGCGCCAGCAGCCCGACTAGCGGGCGAACCTACGGGCAGTACTTC,CASSPTSGRTYGQYF
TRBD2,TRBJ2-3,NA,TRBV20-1,TGTTCCGGCCTAACTAGCGGGAGAACAGATACGCAGTATTTT,CSGLTSGRTDTQYF
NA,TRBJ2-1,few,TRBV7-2,TGTGCCAGCAGCGCAGACTCCCTCCTTGAGCAGTTCTTC,CASSADSLLEQFF
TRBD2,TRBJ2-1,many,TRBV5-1,TGCGCCAGCAGCCCCAGATCGGCGGGAGGTCACAATGAGCAGTTCTTC,CASSPRSAGGHNEQFF
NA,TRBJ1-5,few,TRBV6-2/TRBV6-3,TGTGCCAGCAGTTACGTCGGGATCACTCAGCCCCAGCATTTT,CASSYVGITQPQHF
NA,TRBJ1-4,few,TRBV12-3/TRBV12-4,TGTGCCAGCAGTTTAAGGGGGGCAGCTAATGAAAAACTGTTTTTT,CASSLRGAANEKLFF
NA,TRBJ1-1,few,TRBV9,TGTGCCAGCAAAGGGACCATGAACACTGAAGCTTTCTTT,CASKGTMNTEAFF
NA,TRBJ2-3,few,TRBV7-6,TGTGCCAGCAGCTTCTGGGTAGATACGCAGTATTTT,CASSFWVDTQYF